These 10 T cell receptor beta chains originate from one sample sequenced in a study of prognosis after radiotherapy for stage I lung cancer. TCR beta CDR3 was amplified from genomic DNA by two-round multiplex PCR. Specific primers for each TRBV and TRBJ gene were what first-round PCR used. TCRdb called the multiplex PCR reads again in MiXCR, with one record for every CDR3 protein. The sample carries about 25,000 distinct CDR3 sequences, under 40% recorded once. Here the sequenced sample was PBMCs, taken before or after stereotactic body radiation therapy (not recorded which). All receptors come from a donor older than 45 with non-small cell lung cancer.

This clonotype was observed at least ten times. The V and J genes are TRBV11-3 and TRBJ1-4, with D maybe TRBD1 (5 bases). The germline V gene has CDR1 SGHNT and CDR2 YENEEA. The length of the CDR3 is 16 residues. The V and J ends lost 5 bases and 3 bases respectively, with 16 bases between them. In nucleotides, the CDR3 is TGTGCCAGCAGCCTCCGGGACGTAGCGGCTAATGAAAAACTGTTTTTT. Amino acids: CASSLRDVAANEKLFF.

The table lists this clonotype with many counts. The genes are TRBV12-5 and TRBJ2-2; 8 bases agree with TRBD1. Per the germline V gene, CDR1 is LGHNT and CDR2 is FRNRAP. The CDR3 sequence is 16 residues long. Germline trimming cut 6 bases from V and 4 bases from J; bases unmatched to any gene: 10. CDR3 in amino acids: CASGIAGGAVTGELFF. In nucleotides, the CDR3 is TGTGCTAGTGGGATTGCAGGGGGCGCGGTCACCGGGGAGCTGTTTTTT.

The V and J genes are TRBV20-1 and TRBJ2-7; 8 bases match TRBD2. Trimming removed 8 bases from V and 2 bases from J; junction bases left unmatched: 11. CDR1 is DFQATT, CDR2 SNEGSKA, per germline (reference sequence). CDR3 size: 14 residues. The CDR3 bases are TGCAGTCCCGGCCGACTAGCGAGCGCCTACGAGCAGTACTTC. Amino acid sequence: CSPGRLASAYEQYF.

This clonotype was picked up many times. The CDR3 here is CSAKVRDRGPYGYTF. The CDR3, as DNA: TGCAGTGCTAAGGTCCGGGACAGGGGGCCGTATGGCTACACCTTC. The rearrangement joins TRBV20-1 to TRBJ1-2; TRBD1 agrees at 12 bases. Germline CDR1 and CDR2: DFQATT and SNEGSKA (reference sequence). The CDR3 covers 15 residues. Losses at the gene ends were 4 bases for V and 5 bases for J; bases not matched to a gene: 8.

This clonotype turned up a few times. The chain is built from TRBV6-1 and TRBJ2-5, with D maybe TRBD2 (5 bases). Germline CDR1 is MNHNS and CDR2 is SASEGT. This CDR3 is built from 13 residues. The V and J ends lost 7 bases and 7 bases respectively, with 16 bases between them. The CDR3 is CASIMTGGGTQYF. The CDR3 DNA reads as TGTGCCAGCATTATGACTGGTGGAGGGACCCAGTACTTC.

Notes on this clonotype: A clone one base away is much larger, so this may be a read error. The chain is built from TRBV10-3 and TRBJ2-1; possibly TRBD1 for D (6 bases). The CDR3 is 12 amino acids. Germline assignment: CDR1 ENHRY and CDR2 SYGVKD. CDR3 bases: TGTGACATCAGGGACATTTTAGATGAGCAGTTCTTC. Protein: CDIRDILDEQFF.

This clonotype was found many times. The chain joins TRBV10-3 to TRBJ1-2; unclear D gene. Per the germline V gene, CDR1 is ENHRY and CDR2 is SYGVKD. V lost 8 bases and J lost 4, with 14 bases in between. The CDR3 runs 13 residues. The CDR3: CAILRERSYGYTF. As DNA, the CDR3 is TGTGCCATCCTCAGAGAACGGAGCTATGGCTACACCTTC.

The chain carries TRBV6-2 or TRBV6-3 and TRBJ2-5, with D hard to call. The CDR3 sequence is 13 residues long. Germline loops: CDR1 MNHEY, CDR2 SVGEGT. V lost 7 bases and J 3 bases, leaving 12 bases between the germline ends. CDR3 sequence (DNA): TGTGCCAGCAACGGAGTGGTGGAAGAGACCCAGTACTTC. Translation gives CASNGVVEETQYF.

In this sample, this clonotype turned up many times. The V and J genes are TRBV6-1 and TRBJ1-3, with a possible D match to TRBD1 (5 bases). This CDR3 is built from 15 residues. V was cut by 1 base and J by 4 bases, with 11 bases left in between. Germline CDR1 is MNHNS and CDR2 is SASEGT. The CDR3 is CASSEGRQWGNTIYF. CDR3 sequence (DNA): TGTGCCAGCAGTGAAGGTCGACAGTGGGGAAACACCATATATTTT.

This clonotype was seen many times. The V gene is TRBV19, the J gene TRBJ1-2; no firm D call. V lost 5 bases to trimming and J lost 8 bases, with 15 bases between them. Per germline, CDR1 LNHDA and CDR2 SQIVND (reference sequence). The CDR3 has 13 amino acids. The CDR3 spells CASSVYRTGGYTF. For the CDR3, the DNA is TGTGCCAGTAGTGTATACCGGACGGGAGGCTACACCTTC.